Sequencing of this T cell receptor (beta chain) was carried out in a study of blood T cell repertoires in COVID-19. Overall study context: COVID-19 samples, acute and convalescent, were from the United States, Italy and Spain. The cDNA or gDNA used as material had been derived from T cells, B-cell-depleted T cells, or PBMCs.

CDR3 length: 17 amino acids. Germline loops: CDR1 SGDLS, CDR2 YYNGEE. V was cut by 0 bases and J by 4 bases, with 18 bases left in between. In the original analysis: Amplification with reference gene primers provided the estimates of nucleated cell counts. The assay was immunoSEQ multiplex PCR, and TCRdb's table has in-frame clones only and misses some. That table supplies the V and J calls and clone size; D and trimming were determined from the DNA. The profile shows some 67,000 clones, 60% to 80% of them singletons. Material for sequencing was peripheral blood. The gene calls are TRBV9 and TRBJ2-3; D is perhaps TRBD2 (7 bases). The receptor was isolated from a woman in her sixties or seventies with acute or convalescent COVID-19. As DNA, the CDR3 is TGTGCCAGCAGCGTAGATGGGGGGGCCGGGTCGGCAGATACGCAGTATTTT. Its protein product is CASSVDGGAGSADTQYF.